Listed below are T cell receptor beta chains from one sample, sequenced in a study of shared clonotypes between healthy human individuals. The data were produced by immunoSEQ multiplex PCR, yet TCRdb's version contains in-frame clones alone and is incomplete. The table lists about 2.1 million clones, 93% of them singletons. The source material was naive CD8+ T cells from PBMCs. These receptors were taken from a man aged 18 to 30 in good health. Some clones in this sample may be carry-over from other donors' samples. Each CDR3 is given with its conserved first and last residue.

TRBV6-5	CASSYNGGRNQPQHF
TRBV5-3	CAGDAGNYGYTF
TRBV4-1	CASSREVEGYEQYF
TRBV6-1	CASNLSGPYNEQFF
TRBV7-3	CASSWGLNTGELFF
TRBV5-1	CASSFLPRRGQPRPESGTF
TRBV19	CASSIVLAGVKYEQYF
TRBV11-2	CASSLRGTGRKNEQFF
TRBV9	CASSVGRSPTYEQYF
TRBV4-1	CASSPRDSPLEQYF
TRBV19	CASSIIGADNEQFF
TRBV28	CASSLRGRSYEQYF
TRBV29-1	CSGRPGAGELFF
TRBV19	CASNEGSTDTQYF
TRBV4-3	CASSQDVGEMNTGELFF
TRBV9	CASSPGRLAGGEQNNEQFF
TRBV11-2	CASSPRVRRDGTDTQYF
TRBV7-9	CASSSAHRGTEAFF
TRBV29-1	CSVVGQGSEQYF